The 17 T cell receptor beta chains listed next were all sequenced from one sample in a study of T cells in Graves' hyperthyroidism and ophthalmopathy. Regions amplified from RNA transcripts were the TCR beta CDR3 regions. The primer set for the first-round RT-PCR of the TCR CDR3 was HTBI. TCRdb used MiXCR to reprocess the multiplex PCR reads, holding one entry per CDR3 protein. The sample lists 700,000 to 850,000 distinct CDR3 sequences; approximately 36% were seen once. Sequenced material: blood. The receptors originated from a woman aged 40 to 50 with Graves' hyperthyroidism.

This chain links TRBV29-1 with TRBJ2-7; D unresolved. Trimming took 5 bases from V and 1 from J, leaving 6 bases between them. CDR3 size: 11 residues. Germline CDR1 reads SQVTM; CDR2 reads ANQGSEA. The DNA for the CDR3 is TGCAGCGTTTTGTATTCCTACGAGCAGTACTTC. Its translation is CSVLYSYEQYF.

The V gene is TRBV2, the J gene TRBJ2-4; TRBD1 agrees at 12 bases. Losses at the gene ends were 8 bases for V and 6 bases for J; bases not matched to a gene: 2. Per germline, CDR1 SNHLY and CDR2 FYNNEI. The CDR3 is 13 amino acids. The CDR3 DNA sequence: TGTGCCAGCCGGGACAGGGGGCCAAACATTCAGTACTTC. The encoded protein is CASRDRGPNIQYF.

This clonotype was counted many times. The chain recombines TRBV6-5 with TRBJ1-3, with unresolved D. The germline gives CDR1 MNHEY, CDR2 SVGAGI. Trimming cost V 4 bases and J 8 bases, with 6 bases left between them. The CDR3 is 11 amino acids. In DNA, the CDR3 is TGTGCCAGCAGTTGGGAGCACACCATATATTTT. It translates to CASSWEHTIYF.

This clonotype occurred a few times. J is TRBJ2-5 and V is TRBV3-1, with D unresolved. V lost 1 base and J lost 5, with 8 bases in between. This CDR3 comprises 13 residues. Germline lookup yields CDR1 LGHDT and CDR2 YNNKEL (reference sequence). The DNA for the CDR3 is TGTGCCAGCAGCCAAGTGTCAGCTGAGACCCAGTACTTC. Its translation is CASSQVSAETQYF.

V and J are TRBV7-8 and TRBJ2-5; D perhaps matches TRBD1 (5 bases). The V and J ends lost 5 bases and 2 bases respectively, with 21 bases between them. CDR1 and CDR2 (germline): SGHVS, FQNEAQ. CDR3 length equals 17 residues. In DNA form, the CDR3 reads TGTGCCAGCAGCCAAGTTGGGTCCTTGGCAGGGCAAGAGACCCAGTACTTC. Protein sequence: CASSQVGSLAGQETQYF.

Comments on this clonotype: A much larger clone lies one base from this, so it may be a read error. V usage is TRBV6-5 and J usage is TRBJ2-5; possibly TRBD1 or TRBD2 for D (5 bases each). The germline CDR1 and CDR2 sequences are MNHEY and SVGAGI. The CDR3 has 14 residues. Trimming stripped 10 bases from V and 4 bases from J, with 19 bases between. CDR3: CATGRVHGGETQYF. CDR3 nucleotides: TGTGCCACCGGAAGAGTTCATGGGGGAGAGACCCAGTACTTC.

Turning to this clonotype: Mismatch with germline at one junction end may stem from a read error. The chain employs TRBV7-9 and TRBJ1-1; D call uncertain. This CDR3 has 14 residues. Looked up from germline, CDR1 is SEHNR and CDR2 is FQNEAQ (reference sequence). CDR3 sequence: CVSSSHRRTTEAFF. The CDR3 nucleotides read TGTGTCAGCAGCTCCCACCGAAGGACGACTGAAGCCTTCTTT.

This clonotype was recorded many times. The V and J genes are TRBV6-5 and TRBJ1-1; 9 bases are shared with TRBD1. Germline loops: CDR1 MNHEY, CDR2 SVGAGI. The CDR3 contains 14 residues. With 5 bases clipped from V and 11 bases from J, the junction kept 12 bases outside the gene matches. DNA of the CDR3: TGTGCCAGCAGTGAACAGGGGGCGCGGTATGGGGCTTTCTTT. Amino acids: CASSEQGARYGAFF.

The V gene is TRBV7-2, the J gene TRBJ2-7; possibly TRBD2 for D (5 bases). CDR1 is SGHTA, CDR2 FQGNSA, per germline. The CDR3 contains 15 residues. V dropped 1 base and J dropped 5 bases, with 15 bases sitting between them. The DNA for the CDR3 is TGTGCCAGCAGCTTAGGATACCGGGAAAGGAACGAGCAGTACTTC. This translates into CASSLGYRERNEQYF.

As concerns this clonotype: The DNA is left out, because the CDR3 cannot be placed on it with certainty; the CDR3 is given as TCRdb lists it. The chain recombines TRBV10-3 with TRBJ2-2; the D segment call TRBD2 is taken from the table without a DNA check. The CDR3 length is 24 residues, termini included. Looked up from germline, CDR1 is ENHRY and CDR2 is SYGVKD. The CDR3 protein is CAITQGPSGANVLTFGAGTGELFF.

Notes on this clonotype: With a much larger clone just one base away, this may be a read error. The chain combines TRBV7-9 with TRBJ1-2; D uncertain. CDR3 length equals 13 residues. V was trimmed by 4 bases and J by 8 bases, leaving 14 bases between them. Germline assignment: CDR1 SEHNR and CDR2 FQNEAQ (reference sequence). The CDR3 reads CASSSWALGGYTF. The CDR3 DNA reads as TGTGCCAGCAGCTCTTGGGCCCTAGGAGGCTACACCTTC. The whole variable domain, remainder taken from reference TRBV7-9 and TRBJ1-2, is DTGVSQNPRHKITKRGQNVTFRCDPISEHNRLYWYRQTLGQGPEFLTYFQNEAQLEKSRLLSDRFSAERPKGSFSTLEIQRTEQGDSAMYLCASSSWALGGYTFGSGTRLTVV.

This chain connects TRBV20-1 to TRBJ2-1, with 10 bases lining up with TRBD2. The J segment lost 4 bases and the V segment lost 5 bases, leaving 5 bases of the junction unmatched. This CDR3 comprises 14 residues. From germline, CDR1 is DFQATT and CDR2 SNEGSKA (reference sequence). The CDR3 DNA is TGCAGTGCTGCCGGGACTAGCGTATACAATGAGCAGTTCTTC. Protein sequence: CSAAGTSVYNEQFF.

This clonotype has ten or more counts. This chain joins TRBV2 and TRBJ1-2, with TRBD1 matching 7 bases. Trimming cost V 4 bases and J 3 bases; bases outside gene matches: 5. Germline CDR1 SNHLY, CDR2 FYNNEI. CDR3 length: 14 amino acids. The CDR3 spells CASSVTGVDYGYTF. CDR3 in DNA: TGTGCCAGCAGTGTAACAGGGGTTGACTATGGCTACACCTTC.

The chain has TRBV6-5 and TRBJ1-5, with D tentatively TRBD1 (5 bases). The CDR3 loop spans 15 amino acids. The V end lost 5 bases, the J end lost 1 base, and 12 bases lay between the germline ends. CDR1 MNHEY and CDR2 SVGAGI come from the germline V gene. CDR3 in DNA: TGTGCCAGCAGTCCCGGGGGGATGAGCAATCAGCCCCAGCATTTT. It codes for CASSPGGMSNQPQHF.

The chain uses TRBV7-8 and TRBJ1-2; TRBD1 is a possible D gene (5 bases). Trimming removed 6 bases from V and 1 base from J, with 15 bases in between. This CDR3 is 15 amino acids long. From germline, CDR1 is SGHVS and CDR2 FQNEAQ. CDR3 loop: CASSLWQGGNYGYTF. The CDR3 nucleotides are TGTGCCAGCAGTTTATGGCAGGGAGGTAACTATGGCTACACCTTC.

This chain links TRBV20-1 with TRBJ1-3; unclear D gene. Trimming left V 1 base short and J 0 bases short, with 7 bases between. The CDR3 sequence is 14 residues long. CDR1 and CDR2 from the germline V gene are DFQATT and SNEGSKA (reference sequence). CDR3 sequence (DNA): TGCAGTGCTAGAGTAGAGGACTCTGGAAACACCATATATTTT. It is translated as CSARVEDSGNTIYF.

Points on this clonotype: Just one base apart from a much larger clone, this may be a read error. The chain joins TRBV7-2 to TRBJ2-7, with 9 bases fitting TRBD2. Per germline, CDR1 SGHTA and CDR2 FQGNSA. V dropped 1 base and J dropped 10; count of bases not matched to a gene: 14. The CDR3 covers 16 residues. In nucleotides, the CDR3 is TGTGCCAGCAGCTTAGGGGCTAGCGGGAAGACAAAGATCCAGTACTTC. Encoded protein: CASSLGASGKTKIQYF.